This TCR beta chain was sequenced in a study of patients and donors after allogeneic stem cell transplantation. TCRdb redid the calling of the RT-PCR reads with MiXCR, one entry per CDR3 protein. The sample records roughly 960,000 distinct CDR3 sequences, over 15% being singletons. Trimming pared 0 bases from V and 1 base from J, leaving 6 bases between. Per germline, CDR1 MNHEY and CDR2 SMNVEV (reference sequence). The CDR3 contains 14 residues. This clonotype was counted once. The sequence derives from a human donor who was either an allogeneic HSCT recipient or a stem cell or donor lymphocyte infusion donor (not recorded which). It is not recorded whose cells these are; they may come from a transplant donor. The V call is TRBV27, the J call TRBJ2-5, with D perhaps TRBD2 (5 bases). Sequencing input: blood, either unsorted or a sorted T cell fraction (not recorded which). The CDR3 coding sequence is TGTGCCAGCAGTTTATCTAGCGCCCAAGAGACCCAGTACTTC. The encoded protein is CASSLSSAQETQYF.